The T cell receptor beta chain described here comes from a study of blood T cell repertoires in COVID-19. The overall study: Collection of acute and convalescent COVID-19 samples took place in the United States, Italy and Spain.

Each participant's cohort was designated according to participant-reported clinical history. This clone was seen only a few times. The assay was immunoSEQ multiplex PCR, and TCRdb's table has in-frame clones only and misses some. This sample carries over 200,000 clones, about 91% of them seen once, and the ten largest clones take over 2%. This CDR3 region has 14 residues. Per the germline V gene, CDR1 is SNHLY and CDR2 is FYNNEI. The J segment lost 5 bases and the V segment lost 4 bases, leaving 4 bases of the junction unmatched. The chain links TRBV2 to TRBJ2-1; 8 bases align to TRBD1. The source material was PBMCs or T cells enriched from blood (not recorded which). The sequence was collected from a middle-aged woman with acute COVID-19. In DNA, the CDR3 is TGTGCCAGCAGTGGGACAGGGCCCCACAATGAGCAGTTCTTC. This gives the protein CASSGTGPHNEQFF.